These 13 T cell receptor beta chains came from one sample sequenced in a study of OX40 agonist ivuxolimab in advanced cancers. Sequencing was performed with immunoSEQ multiplex PCR; in TCRdb, only in-frame clones are kept and a portion is missing. Here the sample spans more than 50,000 clones, roughly 85% being singletons. The specimen comprised CD4+ or CD8+ T cells sorted from blood, sampled in a trial of the OX40 agonist ivuxolimab. These receptors all come from an adult with an advanced solid tumor such as melanoma, head and neck, liver or kidney cancer.

The chain uses TRBV25-1 and TRBJ1-2, with D perhaps TRBD1 (5 bases). The germline V and J ends were trimmed by 8 bases and 7 bases, with 20 bases remaining between them. The germline gives CDR1 MGHDK, CDR2 SYGVNS. This CDR3 region has 14 residues. CDR3 DNA sequence: TGTGCCAGCCTTCCGGTGGGGGGTGTCTCTGGCTACACCTTC. Translated: CASLPVGGVSGYTF.

This clone was observed once. The chain recombines TRBV5-4 with TRBJ2-5, with D unclear. The length of the CDR3 is 14 residues. V was pared by 0 bases and J by 5 bases, with 11 bases between. Germline loops: CDR1 SGHNT, CDR2 YYREEE (reference sequence). The DNA for the CDR3 is TGTGCCAGCAGCTTGGCCAGACTTGGGGAGACCCAGTACTTC. This encodes CASSLARLGETQYF.

The chain links TRBV18 to TRBJ2-3; TRBD2 might be the D (6 bases). CDR3 length: 13 amino acids. Between the trimmed V and J ends, which lost 4 bases and 4 bases, there was a span of 9 bases. The germline CDR1 and CDR2 sequences are KGHSH and LQKENI. The chain's CDR3 is CASSRLVSDTQYF. The CDR3 coding sequence is TGTGCCAGCTCACGACTAGTATCAGATACGCAGTATTTT.

The genes are TRBV5-6 and TRBJ1-1; a possible D gene is TRBD1 (5 bases). There are 16 residues in the CDR3. CDR1 SGHDT and CDR2 YYEEEE come from the germline V gene. V was trimmed by 2 bases and J by 3 bases, leaving 17 bases between them. CDR3 sequence: CASSLPGLGGDTEAFF. The CDR3 nucleotides are TGTGCCAGCAGCTTACCAGGTTTGGGGGGGGACACTGAAGCTTTCTTT.

The chain has TRBV29-1 and TRBJ2-3; TRBD2 might be the D (6 bases). V was clipped by 5 bases and J by 2 bases, with 14 bases between them. Germline-derived CDR1 and CDR2 are SQVTM and ANQGSEA. CDR3 length: 14 residues. The CDR3 reads CSVNRAGPTDTQYF. CDR3 nucleotides: TGCAGCGTTAATAGGGCGGGGCCCACAGATACGCAGTATTTT.

The J gene is TRBJ1-6, the V gene TRBV6-1, with a weak D call TRBD1 (5 bases). The V and J ends lost 3 bases and 0 bases respectively, with 15 bases between them. Germline V gene sequence: CDR1 MNHNS, CDR2 SASEGT. CDR3 size: 18 residues. The CDR3 DNA reads TGTGCCAGCAGTGACCCACAGAAGGGGAGCTCCTATAATTCACCCCTCCACTTT. It codes for CASSDPQKGSSYNSPLHF.

This clone appeared once. The CDR3 bases are TGTGCCAGCAGCGTAGATCAGGGGGTAGTAAACACTGAAGCTTTCTTT. This encodes CASSVDQGVVNTEAFF. The rearrangement joins TRBV9 to TRBJ1-1; 7 bases are a match to TRBD1. The CDR3 spans 16 residues. Germline assignment: CDR1 SGDLS and CDR2 YYNGEE. With V trimmed by 0 bases and J by 2 bases, 7 bases remained unmatched.

The rearrangement uses TRBV6-5 and TRBJ1-5; 7 bases match TRBD1. This CDR3 comprises 15 residues. After removal of 6 bases from V and 2 bases from J, the junction contained 7 bases not matched to a gene. Germline V CDR1 and CDR2: MNHEY, SVGAGI. The CDR3 region is CASSRTGEGNQPQHF. The CDR3 nucleotides are TGTGCCAGCAGCCGTACAGGGGAGGGCAATCAGCCCCAGCATTTT.

V gene TRBV11-2 combines with J gene TRBJ2-1, with D possibly TRBD1 on 6 matching bases. V was clipped by 5 bases and J by 8 bases, with 16 bases between them. This CDR3 has 14 amino acids. Germline V lookup: CDR1 SGHAT, CDR2 FQNNGV. In DNA, the CDR3 is TGTGCCAGCAGCCTCCGCCGTTCAGGGGATGAGCAGTTCTTC. Protein product: CASSLRRSGDEQFF.

In its sample, this clone was seen a few times. The chain recombines TRBV6-5 with TRBJ2-1; TRBD2 matches 9 bases. The V segment lost 8 bases and the J segment 6 bases; nucleotides outside the gene matches: 8. CDR1 is MNHEY, CDR2 SVGAGI, per germline. This CDR3 region has 14 residues. CDR3 bases: TGTGCCAGCTCGGCGGGGGGGCCCTTCAATGAGCAGTTCTTC. Amino acids: CASSAGGPFNEQFF.

The chain links TRBV9 to TRBJ1-6, with 8 bases fitting TRBD1. The CDR3 has 17 amino acids. Germline assignment: CDR1 SGDLS and CDR2 YYNGEE. The ends lost 1 base at V and 9 bases at J; junction bases unmatched: 12. The CDR3, as DNA: TGTGCCAGCAGCGTAACGTCAAACGAACAGGGGGGTTCACCCCTCCACTTT. It specifies CASSVTSNEQGGSPLHF.

The chain joins TRBV5-4 to TRBJ2-7, with 10 positions matching TRBD1. Losses at the gene ends were 3 bases for V and 5 bases for J; bases not matched to a gene: 11. The length of the CDR3 is 16 residues. Germline loops: CDR1 SGHNT, CDR2 YYREEE (reference sequence). The CDR3 protein is CASSSLDRGDRHEQYF. CDR3 in DNA: TGTGCCAGCAGCTCCTTGGACAGGGGGGATCGACACGAGCAGTACTTC.

This chain links TRBV6-5 with TRBJ2-1, with 8 bases identical to TRBD2. V shed 3 bases and J 7 bases; nucleotides not matched to a gene: 8. This CDR3 has 15 residues. Germline CDR1 MNHEY, CDR2 SVGAGI. CDR3 sequence: CASSYYQRGMNEQFF. The CDR3 coding sequence is TGTGCCAGCAGTTATTACCAGCGGGGGATGAATGAGCAGTTCTTC.